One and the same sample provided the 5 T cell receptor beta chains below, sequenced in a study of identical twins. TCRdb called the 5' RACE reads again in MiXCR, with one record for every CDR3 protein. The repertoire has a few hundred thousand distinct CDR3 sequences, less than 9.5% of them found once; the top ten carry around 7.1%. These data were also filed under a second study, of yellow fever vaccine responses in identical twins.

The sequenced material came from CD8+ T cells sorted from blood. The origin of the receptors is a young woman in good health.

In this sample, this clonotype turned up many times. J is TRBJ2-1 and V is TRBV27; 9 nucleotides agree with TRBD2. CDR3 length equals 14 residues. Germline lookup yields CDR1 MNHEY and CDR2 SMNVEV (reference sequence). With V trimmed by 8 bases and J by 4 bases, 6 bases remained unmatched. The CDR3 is CASLPSGVYNEQFF. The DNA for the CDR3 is TGTGCCAGCCTGCCTAGCGGGGTTTACAATGAGCAGTTCTTC.

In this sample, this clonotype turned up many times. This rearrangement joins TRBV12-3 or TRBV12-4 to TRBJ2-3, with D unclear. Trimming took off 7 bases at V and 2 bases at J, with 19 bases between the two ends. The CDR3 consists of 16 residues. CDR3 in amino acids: CASTLLGPHFTDTQYF. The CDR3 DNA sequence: TGTGCCAGCACCTTATTAGGACCGCACTTCACAGATACGCAGTATTTT.

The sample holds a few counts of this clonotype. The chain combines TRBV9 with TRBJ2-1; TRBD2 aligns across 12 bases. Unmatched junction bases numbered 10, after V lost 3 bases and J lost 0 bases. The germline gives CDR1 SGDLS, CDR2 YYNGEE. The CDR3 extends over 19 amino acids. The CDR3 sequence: CASSGRLAGDLSSYNEQFF. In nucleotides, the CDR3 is TGTGCCAGCAGCGGCCGACTAGCGGGAGACCTAAGCTCCTACAATGAGCAGTTCTTC.

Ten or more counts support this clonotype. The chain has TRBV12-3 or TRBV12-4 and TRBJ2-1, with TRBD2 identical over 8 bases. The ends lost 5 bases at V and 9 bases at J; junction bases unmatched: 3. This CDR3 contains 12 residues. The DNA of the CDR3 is TGTGCCAGCAGTCCGGGAGGGATTGAGCAGTTCTTC. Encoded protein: CASSPGGIEQFF.

The chain's CDR3 is CAISESGLAYGETQYF. DNA of the CDR3: TGTGCCATCAGTGAGTCGGGACTAGCGTACGGAGAGACCCAGTACTTC. This chain links TRBV10-3 with TRBJ2-5, with 10 bases identical to TRBD2. The CDR3 spans 16 residues. Trimming removed 0 bases from V and 4 bases from J; junction bases left unmatched: 5. From germline, CDR1 is ENHRY and CDR2 SYGVKD.